Described below is a single TCR beta chain sequence and its context. These data come from a study of blood T cell repertoires in COVID-19. Study-wide background: Donors in the United States, Italy and Spain gave samples during acute or convalescent COVID-19. PBMCs, B-cell-depleted T cells, or T cells provided the cDNA or gDNA that made up the material.

With 8 bases removed from V and 4 bases from J, the gap between germline ends came to 12 bases. Germline V lookup: CDR1 MNHNY, CDR2 SVGAGI (reference sequence). The CDR3 spans 13 residues. Under the authors' procedure: The authors estimated nucleated cell counts from reference gene primer amplification. Only in-frame clones appear in the TCRdb table, and some are missing; sequencing was by immunoSEQ multiplex PCR. D and trimming come from the DNA, and the V and J calls and clone size come from that table. Of around 200,000 clones listed, about 83% are singletons. The sample was peripheral blood. The origin of this receptor is a woman aged 18 to 35 who had recovered from COVID-19. The chain is built from TRBV6-6 and TRBJ2-1; possible D gene TRBD1, 6 bases. This CDR3 is CASGRGGYNEQFF. The CDR3 coding sequence is TGTGCCAGCGGAAGAGGGGGTTACAATGAGCAGTTCTTC.